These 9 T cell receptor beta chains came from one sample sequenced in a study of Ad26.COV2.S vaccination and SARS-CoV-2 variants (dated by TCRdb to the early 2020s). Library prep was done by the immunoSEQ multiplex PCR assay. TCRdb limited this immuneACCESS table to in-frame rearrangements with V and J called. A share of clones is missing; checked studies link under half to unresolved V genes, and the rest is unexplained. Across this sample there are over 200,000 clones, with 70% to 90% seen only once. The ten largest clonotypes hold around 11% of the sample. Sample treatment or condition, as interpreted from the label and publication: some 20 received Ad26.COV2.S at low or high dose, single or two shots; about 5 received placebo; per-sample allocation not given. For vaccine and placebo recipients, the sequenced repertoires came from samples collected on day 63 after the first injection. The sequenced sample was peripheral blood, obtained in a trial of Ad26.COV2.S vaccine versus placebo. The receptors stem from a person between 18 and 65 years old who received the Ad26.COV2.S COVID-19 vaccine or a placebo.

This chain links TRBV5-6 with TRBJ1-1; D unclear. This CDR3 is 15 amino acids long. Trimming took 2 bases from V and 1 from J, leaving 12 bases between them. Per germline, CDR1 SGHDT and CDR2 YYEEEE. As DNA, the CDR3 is TGTGCCAGCAGCTTCCTTTTGTGGCAGAACACTGAAGCTTTCTTT. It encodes CASSFLLWQNTEAFF.

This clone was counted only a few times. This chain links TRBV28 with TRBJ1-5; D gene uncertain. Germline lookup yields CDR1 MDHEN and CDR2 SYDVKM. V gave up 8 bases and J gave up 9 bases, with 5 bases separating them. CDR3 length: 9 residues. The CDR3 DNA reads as TGTGCCAGCTCTGTGCCCCAGCATTTT. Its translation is CASSVPQHF.

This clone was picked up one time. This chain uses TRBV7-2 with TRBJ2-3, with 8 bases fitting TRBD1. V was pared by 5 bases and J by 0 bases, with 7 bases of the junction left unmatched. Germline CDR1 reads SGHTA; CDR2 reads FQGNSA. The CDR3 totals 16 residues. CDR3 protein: CASSPFQGASTDTQYF. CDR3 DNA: TGTGCCAGCAGCCCATTTCAGGGGGCGAGCACAGATACGCAGTATTTT.

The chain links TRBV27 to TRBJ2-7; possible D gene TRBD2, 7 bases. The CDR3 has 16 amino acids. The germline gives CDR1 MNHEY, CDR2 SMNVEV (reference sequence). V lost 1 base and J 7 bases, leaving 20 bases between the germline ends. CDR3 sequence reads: CASSLWGLGGAREQYF. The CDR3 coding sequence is TGTGCCAGCAGTTTATGGGGGTTGGGGGGGGCGCGTGAGCAGTACTTC.

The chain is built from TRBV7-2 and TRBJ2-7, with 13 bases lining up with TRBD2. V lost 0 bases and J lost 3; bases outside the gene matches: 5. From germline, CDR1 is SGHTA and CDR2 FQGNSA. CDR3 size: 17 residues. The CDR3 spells CASSLAGTSGTGYEQYF. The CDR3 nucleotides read TGTGCCAGCAGCTTAGCGGGGACTAGCGGGACGGGCTACGAGCAGTACTTC.

In nucleotides, the CDR3 is TGTGCCACCAGCAGAGGAGGGGTCCAAGAGACCCAGTACTTC. It is translated as CATSRGGVQETQYF. J is TRBJ2-5 and V is TRBV15; D may match TRBD1 or TRBD2 (5 bases each). Trimming shortened V by 1 base and J by 1 base, and 7 bases separated the two germline ends. This CDR3 spans 14 amino acids. CDR1 is LNHNV and CDR2 is YYDKDF in the germline V gene (reference sequence).

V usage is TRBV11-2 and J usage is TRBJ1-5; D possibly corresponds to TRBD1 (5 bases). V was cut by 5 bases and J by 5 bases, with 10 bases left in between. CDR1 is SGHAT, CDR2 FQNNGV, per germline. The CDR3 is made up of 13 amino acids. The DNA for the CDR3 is TGTGCCAGCAGCCTCTCGGGGGATCAGCCCCAGCATTTT. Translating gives CASSLSGDQPQHF.

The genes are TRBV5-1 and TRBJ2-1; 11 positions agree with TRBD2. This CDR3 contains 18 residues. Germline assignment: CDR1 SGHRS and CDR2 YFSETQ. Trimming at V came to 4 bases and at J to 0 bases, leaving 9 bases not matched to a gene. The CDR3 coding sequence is TGCGCCAGCAGCCCCCCATTTAGCGGGGGGGTCTCCTACAATGAGCAGTTCTTC. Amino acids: CASSPPFSGGVSYNEQFF. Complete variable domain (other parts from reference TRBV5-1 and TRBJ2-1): KAGVTQTPRYLIKTRGQQVTLSCSPISGHRSVSWYQQTPGQGLQFLFEYFSETQRNKGNFPGRFSGRQFSNSRSEMNVSTLELGDSALYLCASSPPFSGGVSYNEQFFGPGTRLTVL.

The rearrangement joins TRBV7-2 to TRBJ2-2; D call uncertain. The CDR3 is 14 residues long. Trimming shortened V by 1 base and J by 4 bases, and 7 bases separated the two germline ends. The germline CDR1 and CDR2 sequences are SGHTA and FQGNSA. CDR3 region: CASSLGVGTGELFF. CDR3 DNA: TGTGCCAGCAGCTTAGGTGTCGGCACCGGGGAGCTGTTTTTT.